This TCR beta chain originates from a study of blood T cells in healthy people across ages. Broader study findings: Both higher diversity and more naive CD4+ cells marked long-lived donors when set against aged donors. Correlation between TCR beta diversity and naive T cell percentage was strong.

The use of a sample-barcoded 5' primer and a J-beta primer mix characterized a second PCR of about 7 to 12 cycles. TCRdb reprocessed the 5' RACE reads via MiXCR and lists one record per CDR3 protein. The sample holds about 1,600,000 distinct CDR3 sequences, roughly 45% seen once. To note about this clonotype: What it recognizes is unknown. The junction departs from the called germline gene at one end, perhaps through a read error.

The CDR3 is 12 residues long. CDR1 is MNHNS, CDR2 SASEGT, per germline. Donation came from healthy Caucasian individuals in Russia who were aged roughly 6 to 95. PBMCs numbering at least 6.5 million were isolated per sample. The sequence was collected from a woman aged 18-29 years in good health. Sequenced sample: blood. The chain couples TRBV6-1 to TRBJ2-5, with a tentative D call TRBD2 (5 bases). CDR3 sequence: CASSEGTLEQCF. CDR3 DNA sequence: TGTGCCAGCAGTGAAGGCACACTAGAGCAGTGCTTC.